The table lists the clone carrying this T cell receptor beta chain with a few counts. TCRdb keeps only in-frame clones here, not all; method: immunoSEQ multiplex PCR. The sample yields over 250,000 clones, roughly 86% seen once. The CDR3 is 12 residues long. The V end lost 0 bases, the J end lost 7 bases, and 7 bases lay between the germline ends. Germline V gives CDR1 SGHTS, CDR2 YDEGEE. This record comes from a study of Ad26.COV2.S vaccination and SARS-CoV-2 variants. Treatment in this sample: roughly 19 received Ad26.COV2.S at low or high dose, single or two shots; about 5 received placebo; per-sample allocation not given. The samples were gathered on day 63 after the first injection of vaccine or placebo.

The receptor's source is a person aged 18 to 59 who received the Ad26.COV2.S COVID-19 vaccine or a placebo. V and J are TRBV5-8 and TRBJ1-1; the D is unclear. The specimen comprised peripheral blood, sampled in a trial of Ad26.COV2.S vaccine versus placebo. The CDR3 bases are TGTGCCAGCAGCTTGGGATTTGATGAAGCTTTCTTT. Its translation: CASSLGFDEAFF.